The rows below give T cell receptor beta chains drawn from one sample of a study of blood T cell repertoires in COVID-19. TCRdb keeps only in-frame clones here, not all; method: immunoSEQ multiplex PCR. The sample contains a few hundred thousand clones, roughly 90% of which appear only once. Sequencing used peripheral blood. Receptors originate from a man aged 18-30 years who had recovered from COVID-19. The CDR3 runs from the conserved cysteine through the conserved F or W. Each record gives: CDR3 DNA, CDR3 protein, clone size, J gene, V gene, D gene. A D gene is named only where the DNA matches it firmly. Size tells how often a clone was seen (once, few, many) or the class of an expanded clone, and some rows leave it out.

TGCAGCGTAGCGGACGGTTATAGCAATCAGCCCCAGCATTTT CSVADGYSNQPQHF NA TRBJ1-5 TRBV29-1 NA
TGCAGCGTTGAGCGCAGGGGGCTTAAAGAGCAGTTCTTC CSVERRGLKEQFF NA TRBJ2-1 TRBV29-1 TRBD1
TGTGCCATCAGTGATTCGGGGATGACCTACAATGAGCAGTTCTTC CAISDSGMTYNEQFF NA TRBJ2-1 TRBV10-3 NA
TGTGCCAGCAGCACCACAAGGGGGCAGAACACTGAAGCTTTCTTT CASSTTRGQNTEAFF once TRBJ1-1 TRBV7-9 TRBD1
TGTGCCAGCAGTTACTCGGTCCCCGGACACGGCCAGCCCCAGCATTTT CASSYSVPGHGQPQHF NA TRBJ1-5 TRBV6-5 NA
TGTGCCAGCAGCGATCTAGCGGGGGATACAGATACGCAGTATTTT CASSDLAGDTDTQYF NA TRBJ2-3 TRBV9 TRBD2
TGTGCCAGCAGCTTATTGAGCGGGGCGAACACCGGGGAGCTGTTTTTT CASSLLSGANTGELFF once TRBJ2-2 TRBV11-1 TRBD2
TGTGCCAGCAGCCCAGGGGTCGGCTACACCTTC CASSPGVGYTF NA TRBJ1-2 TRBV11-2 NA
TGTGCCAGCAGTTACAGGGGTTATGAAAAACTGTTTTTT CASSYRGYEKLFF once TRBJ1-4 TRBV2 TRBD1
TGTGCCATCAGGGATTTAACTAGCGGGATAGTAGATACGCAGTATTTT CAIRDLTSGIVDTQYF NA TRBJ2-3 TRBV10-3 TRBD2
TGTGCCAGCAGTGAAGCCCCGCTCAGCTCCTATAATTCACCCCTCCACTTT CASSEAPLSSYNSPLHF NA TRBJ1-6 TRBV2 NA
TGTGCCAGCAGCTTAGGTGGGAGTAATAACGAGCAGTACTTC CASSLGGSNNEQYF NA TRBJ2-7 TRBV11-3 NA
TGTGCCAGCAGCACTGGGACAGGGTTTTTCCCAGATACGCAGTATTTT CASSTGTGFFPDTQYF NA TRBJ2-3 TRBV5-8 TRBD1
TGCAGCGTTGACAGGGGGCCCACTGAAGCTTTCTTT CSVDRGPTEAFF NA TRBJ1-1 TRBV29-1 TRBD1
TGTGCCAGTAGTATAGGAGACAGGAGAAACACCGGGGAGCTGTTTTTT CASSIGDRRNTGELFF once TRBJ2-2 TRBV19 NA
TGTGCCAGCTCACCGGACAGCAGCTCCTACGAGCAGTACTTC CASSPDSSSYEQYF NA TRBJ2-7 TRBV18 NA
TGTGCCAGCAGCTTACAGGGGTTCGGTCGTCATACCGGGGAGCTGTTTTTT CASSLQGFGRHTGELFF once TRBJ2-2 TRBV11-3 NA